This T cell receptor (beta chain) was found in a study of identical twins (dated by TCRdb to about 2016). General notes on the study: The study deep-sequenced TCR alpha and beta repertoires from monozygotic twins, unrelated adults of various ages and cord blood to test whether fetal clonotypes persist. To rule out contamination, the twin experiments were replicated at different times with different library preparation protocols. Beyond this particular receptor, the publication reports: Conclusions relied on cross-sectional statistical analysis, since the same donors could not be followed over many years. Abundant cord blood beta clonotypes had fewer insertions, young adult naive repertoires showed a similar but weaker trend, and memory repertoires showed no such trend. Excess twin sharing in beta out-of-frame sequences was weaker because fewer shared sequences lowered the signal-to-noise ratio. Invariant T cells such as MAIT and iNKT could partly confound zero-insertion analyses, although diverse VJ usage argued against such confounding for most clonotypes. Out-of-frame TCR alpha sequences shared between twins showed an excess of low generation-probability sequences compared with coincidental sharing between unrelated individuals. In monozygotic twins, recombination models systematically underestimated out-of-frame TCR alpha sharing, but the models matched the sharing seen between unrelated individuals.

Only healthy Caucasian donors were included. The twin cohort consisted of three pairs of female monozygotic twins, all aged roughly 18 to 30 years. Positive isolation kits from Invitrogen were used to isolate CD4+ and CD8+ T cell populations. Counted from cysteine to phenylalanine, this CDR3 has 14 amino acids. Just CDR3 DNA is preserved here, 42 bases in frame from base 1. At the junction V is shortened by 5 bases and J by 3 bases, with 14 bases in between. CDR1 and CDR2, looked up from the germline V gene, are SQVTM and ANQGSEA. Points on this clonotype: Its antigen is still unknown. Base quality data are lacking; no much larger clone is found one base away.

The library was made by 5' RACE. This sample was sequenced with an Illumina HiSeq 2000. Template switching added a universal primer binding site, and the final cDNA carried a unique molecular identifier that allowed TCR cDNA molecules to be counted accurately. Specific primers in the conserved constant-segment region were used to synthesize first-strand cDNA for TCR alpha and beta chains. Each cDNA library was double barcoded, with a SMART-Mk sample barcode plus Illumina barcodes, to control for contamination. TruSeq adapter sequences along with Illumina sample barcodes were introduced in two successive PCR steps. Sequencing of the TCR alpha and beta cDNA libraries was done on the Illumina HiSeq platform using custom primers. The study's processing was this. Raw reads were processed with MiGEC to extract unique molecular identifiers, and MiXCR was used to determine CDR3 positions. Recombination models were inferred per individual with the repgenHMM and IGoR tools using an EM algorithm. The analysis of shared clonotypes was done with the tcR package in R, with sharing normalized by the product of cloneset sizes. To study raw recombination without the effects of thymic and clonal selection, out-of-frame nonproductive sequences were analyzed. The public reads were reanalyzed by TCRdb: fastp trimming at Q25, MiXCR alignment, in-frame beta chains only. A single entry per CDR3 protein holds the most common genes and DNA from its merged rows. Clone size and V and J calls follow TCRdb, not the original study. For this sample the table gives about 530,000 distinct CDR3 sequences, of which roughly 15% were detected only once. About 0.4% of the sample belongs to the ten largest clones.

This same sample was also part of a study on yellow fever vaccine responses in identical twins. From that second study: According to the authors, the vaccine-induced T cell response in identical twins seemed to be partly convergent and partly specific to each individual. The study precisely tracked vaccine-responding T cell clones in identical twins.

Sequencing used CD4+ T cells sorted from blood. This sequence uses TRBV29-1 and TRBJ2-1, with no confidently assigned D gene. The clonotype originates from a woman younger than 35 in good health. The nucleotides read TGCAGCGTTCTTCCGGGCCTCAGCTACAATGAGCAGTTCTTC. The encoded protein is CSVLPGLSYNEQFF.